This paragraph reports one TCR beta chain. The data are from a study of blood T cell repertoires in COVID-19. Study-wide context: There were acute and convalescent COVID-19 samples, and they came from the United States, Italy and Spain. Sources were T cells, B-cell-depleted T cells, or PBMCs; the material itself was cDNA or gDNA.

Authors' methods: Reference gene primer amplification yielded estimated nucleated cell counts. Clones were sequenced by immunoSEQ multiplex PCR, and TCRdb holds only the in-frame ones, with some missing. D and trimming were read from the DNA, whereas the V and J calls and clone size are those reported in that table. The sample has roughly 300,000 clones, 87% seen once. Trimming removed 3 bases at V and 2 bases at J, with 5 bases between. Germline values: CDR1 KGHSH, CDR2 LQKENI. This CDR3 spans 13 amino acids. Sequenced input: peripheral blood. The chain carries TRBV18 and TRBJ1-5; weak D call: TRBD1 (5 bases). This clonotype originated in a woman between 40 and 50 years old who had recovered from COVID-19. The CDR3 here is CASSPGRNQPQHF. The CDR3 DNA reads TGTGCCAGCTCACCGGGGCGCAATCAGCCCCAGCATTTT.